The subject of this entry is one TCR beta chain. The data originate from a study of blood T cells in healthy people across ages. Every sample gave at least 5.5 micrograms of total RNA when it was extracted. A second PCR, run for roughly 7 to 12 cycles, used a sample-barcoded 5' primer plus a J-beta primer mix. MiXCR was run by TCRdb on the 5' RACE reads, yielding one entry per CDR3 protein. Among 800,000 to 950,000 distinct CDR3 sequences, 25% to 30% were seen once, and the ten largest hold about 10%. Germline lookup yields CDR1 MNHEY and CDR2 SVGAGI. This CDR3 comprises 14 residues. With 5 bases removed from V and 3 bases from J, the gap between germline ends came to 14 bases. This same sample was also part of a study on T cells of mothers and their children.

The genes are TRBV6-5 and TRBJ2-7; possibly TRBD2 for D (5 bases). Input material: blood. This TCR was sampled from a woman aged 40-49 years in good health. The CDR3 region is CASSDPGGGYEQYF. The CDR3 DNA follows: TGTGCCAGCAGTGACCCAGGAGGCGGCTACGAGCAGTACTTC.